Listed below are T cell receptor beta chains from one sample, sequenced in a study of blood T cells in healthy people across ages. TCRdb reanalysed the 5' RACE reads using MiXCR and keeps one entry per CDR3 protein. Here the sample spans 850,000 to 1,100,000 distinct CDR3 sequences, approximately 38% being singletons. What was sequenced was blood. These receptors were collected from a man between 18 and 35 years old in good health. CDR3s leave out the opening cysteine and the closing phenylalanine or tryptophan. Clone size, where shown, is once, few, many, or a class for clones that have expanded.

v_call: TRBV27
j_call: TRBJ2-2
clone_size: once
cdr3_aa: ASSRWTGGTGELF

v_call: TRBV12-3/TRBV12-4
j_call: TRBJ2-3
clone_size: .
cdr3_aa: AVTPRDNTDAQY

v_call: TRBV5-1
j_call: TRBJ2-1
clone_size: .
cdr3_aa: ASSRDRVSSEQF

v_call: TRBV18
j_call: TRBJ1-3
clone_size: .
cdr3_aa: ASSPGTAGNTIY

v_call: TRBV12-3/TRBV12-4
j_call: TRBJ1-2
clone_size: .
cdr3_aa: ASSLETTNYGYT

v_call: TRBV12-3/TRBV12-4
j_call: TRBJ1-1
clone_size: once
cdr3_aa: ASRATGLDSEAF

v_call: TRBV28
j_call: TRBJ1-5
clone_size: .
cdr3_aa: ASIVGRNNQPQH

v_call: TRBV29-1
j_call: TRBJ2-7
clone_size: .
cdr3_aa: SVEGGQGLDYYEQY

v_call: TRBV21-1
j_call: TRBJ2-2
clone_size: .
cdr3_aa: ASSSIPPSTGELF

v_call: TRBV24-1
j_call: TRBJ1-2
clone_size: few
cdr3_aa: ATSDGGNNYGYT

v_call: TRBV29-1
j_call: TRBJ1-2
clone_size: .
cdr3_aa: SVEKGATNYGYT

v_call: TRBV20-1
j_call: TRBJ1-1
clone_size: .
cdr3_aa: SAHRTRRGTEAF

v_call: TRBV30
j_call: TRBJ1-6
clone_size: .
cdr3_aa: AWRPWMSSYNSPPH

v_call: TRBV9
j_call: TRBJ1-4
clone_size: .
cdr3_aa: ASSFSRRATNEKLF

v_call: TRBV4-1
j_call: TRBJ2-7
clone_size: .
cdr3_aa: ASSQDVQAYEQY